This T cell receptor (beta chain) was captured by sequencing in a study of blood T cell repertoires in COVID-19. The wider study: Sites across the United States, Italy and Spain contributed samples from acute and convalescent COVID-19. Sample material is recorded as cDNA or gDNA derived from T cells, B-cell-depleted T cells, or PBMCs.

As handled by the study authors: Amplification of reference gene primers was used by the study to estimate nucleated cell counts. Assay: immunoSEQ multiplex PCR; the TCRdb copy retains only in-frame clones and omits some. Clone size and V and J calls were adopted from that table, with D and trimming inferred from the DNA. The repertoire holds roughly 410,000 clones, with roughly 90% as singletons. Germline values: CDR1 SNHLY, CDR2 FYNNEI. This CDR3 region has 14 residues. J lost 3 bases, V lost 6 bases, and 8 bases had no gene match. One Seattle source followed patients from active infection through their disease course.

The chain has TRBV2 and TRBJ2-7; 7 nucleotides align to TRBD2. The origin of this receptor is a middle-aged woman with COVID-19, enrolled during active disease. Material: peripheral blood. This CDR3 reads CASRGGTYSYEQYF. The CDR3 nucleotides read TGTGCCAGCAGGGGAGGGACGTATAGCTACGAGCAGTACTTC.